This paragraph reports one T cell receptor beta chain. Its target is not known. An end of the junction does not agree with germline; a read error may underlie this. One entry per CDR3 protein, called by TCRdb with MiXCR from the multiplex PCR reads. The table has around 150,000 distinct CDR3 sequences, over 25% seen once; the top ten hold around 2.3%. This record comes from a study of breast tumors, draining lymph nodes, adjacent tissues. General study results and limits: Data fit most tumor T cells coming from lymph node, expanding in tumor. Tumor and nontumor repertoires were significantly more similar in luminal-like than in basal-like breast cancer. That most tumor T cells come from lymph nodes remained unproven. Tumors had less TCR diversity than lymph nodes, more than nontumor tissue.

This CDR3 contains 16 residues. The germline CDR1 and CDR2 sequences are MGHDK and SYGVNS. Breast cancer patients provided tissue from their axillary draining lymph nodes. This sequence joins TRBV25-1 and TRBJ1-6, with D maybe TRBD1 (5 bases). The clonotype comes from a female donor with breast cancer. Some clones in this sample may be carry-over from other donors' samples. The sequenced material came from axillary lymph node tissue. DNA of the CDR3: TGCGCCAGCAGCCGCGGCGGGGACGGGGACGGTTCACCCCTCCACTTT. Amino acid sequence: CASSRGGDGDGSPLHF.